This T cell receptor beta chain was documented in a study of blood T cell repertoires in COVID-19. Across the whole study: Some COVID-19 samples were acute and others convalescent; all came from the United States, Italy and Spain.

Using immunoSEQ multiplex PCR, the repertoire was profiled, and TCRdb retains in-frame clones only, with some absent. The sample consists of 270,000 or so clones, roughly 84% of them appearing once. Individuals drawn from about 26 US areas were about 18 to 100 years old. CDR3 length equals 17 residues. In germline, CDR1 is SGHNT, CDR2 YYREEE (reference sequence). The V and J ends lost 4 bases and 4 bases, in that order; junction bases with no gene match: 14. The V gene is TRBV5-4, the J gene TRBJ1-1; TRBD1 matches 9 bases. This clonotype was obtained from a woman between 45 and 60 years old who had been exposed to COVID-19. The material sequenced was PBMCs or T cells enriched from blood (not recorded which). CDR3 amino acids: CASSPTGLQGAFTEAFF. The CDR3, as DNA: TGTGCCAGCAGCCCTACAGGGTTACAGGGGGCGTTCACTGAAGCTTTCTTT.